The T cell receptor beta chain described here comes from a study of Graves' ophthalmopathy and Graves' hyperthyroidism. Study-level background: Untreated patients at initial diagnosis provided peripheral blood.

Cases classed as stable hyperthyroidism had no ophthalmopathy within 18 months of follow-up. Certain patients, namely those with other autoimmune diseases, uncontrolled infections, pregnancy or lactation, were excluded. This CDR3 contains 12 residues. Trimming removed 5 bases from V and 8 bases from J, with 12 bases in between. The germline gives CDR1 SEHNR, CDR2 FQNEAQ (reference sequence). RNA transcripts were the source from which TCR beta CDR3 regions were amplified. Second-round multiplex PCR followed a first-round RT-PCR using HTBI primers. A single record per CDR3 protein comes from TCRdb applying MiXCR to the multiplex PCR reads. The profile covers a few hundred thousand distinct CDR3 sequences, with 15% to 19% appearing a single time and 5.5% to 7% taken by the ten largest. Of note for this clonotype: Its antigen remains unidentified.

Findings and caveats of the study: Thyroid clonotypes that were expanded above 0.001 frequency mostly also appeared in blood.

The source material was peripheral blood. This sequence originates from a woman under 30 with stable Graves' hyperthyroidism. This chain connects TRBV7-9 to TRBJ1-2; D is unresolved. The CDR3 loop reads CASSPGKEGYTF. CDR3 coding DNA: TGTGCCAGCAGCCCGGGGAAGGAAGGCTACACCTTC.